This T cell receptor beta chain was identified in a study of CD8 T cells in Susac syndrome (dated by TCRdb to between 2019 and 2020). Broadly, across the study: Whether CD8+ T cell activation and differentiation in Susac syndrome was antigen driven was tested using repertoire sequencing.

General conclusions and limits of the study: The TCR sequencing and HLA analysis was acknowledged to have included a relatively small number of individuals.

Peripheral blood CD8+ and CD4+ T cells from healthy donors, Susac syndrome patients and multiple sclerosis patients were profiled by high-throughput TCR beta sequencing. Healthy donors were included as age- and sex-matched controls. Bulk CD8+ and CD4+ T cells were purified by magnetic negative isolation, while CD8+ TEMRA cells were enriched using FACS. Blood was drawn into EDTA tubes, processed within 24 hours, and PBMCs were isolated by density gradient centrifugation. PBMCs intended for TCR sequencing were frozen in liquid nitrogen and were later thawed in a 37 degrees C water bath. The sorted or isolated CD4+, CD8+ and CD8+ TEMRA cells reached a purity of at least 90%. The CDR3 runs 10 amino acids, cysteine and phenylalanine included. CDR3 DNA only is kept here, 30 bases in frame from base 1. Looking up the germline V gene (reference sequence) yields CDR1 DFQATT and CDR2 SNEGSKA. RNA was extracted with the RNeasy kit and roughly 0.45 to 1 ug was reverse transcribed using random hexamers. The immunoSEQ multiplex PCR assay, covering 54 Vbeta and 13 Jbeta segments, was used to amplify TCR beta CDR3 regions. PCR amplification bias was corrected using a synthetic template baseline for primer optimization and computational correction. From the authors' description of their analysis: Reads were assigned to V, D and J genes according to IMGT and analyzed in immunoSEQ Analyzer, with only productive sequences retained. Clonality was computed as one minus Shannon entropy normalized by log2 of the number of productive unique sequences. For each patient and control, public and private clones were evaluated among the 100 most prevalent clones. Clones were defined as Susac-specific if absent from the healthy and MS cohorts, from under 1,200 published viral clones and from other ImmuneACCESS disease sequences. TCRdb applied fastp at Q25 and MiXCR to the public reads, then kept only in-frame beta chains. Each CDR3 protein appears once, grouped with its most common genes and DNA. TCRdb, not the original authors, processed these V and J calls. This sample lists around 190,000 distinct CDR3 sequences; around 96% were detected once. In total, the top ten clones hold approximately 0.098% of the sample.

Comment on this clonotype: Its target antigen remains unknown. The junction differs from germline at one of its ends, possibly a read error.

In this chain, TRBV20-1 is recombined with TRBJ1-2; no D gene can be assigned with confidence. The sequencing input was CD4+ T cells from PBMCs. The source is a human donor in good health. The DNA sequence is as follows: TGTTTAACCGCCAGGAGTGGCTACACCTTC. It translates to CLTARSGYTF.